The rows below give T cell receptor beta chains drawn from one sample of a study of blood T cell repertoires in COVID-19. Assay used: immunoSEQ multiplex PCR; TCRdb lists only in-frame clones, some missing. The table lists roughly 75,000 clones, about 79% of them singletons. The sequencing sample was made of peripheral blood. All receptors come from a man in his 70s with acute or convalescent COVID-19. Each CDR3 is given with its conserved first and last residue. D genes are given only for firm matches.

d_gene	v_gene	j_gene	CDR3aa
TRBD1	TRBV2	TRBJ2-1	CASKRQGVYNEQFF
NA	TRBV15	TRBJ2-7	CATSREEASSYEQYF
TRBD2	TRBV27	TRBJ2-3	CASRGLGGTDTQYF
TRBD2	TRBV7-3	TRBJ2-5	CASSLGIGLAGRETQYF
NA	TRBV29-1	TRBJ1-1	CSVGGPQASTEAFF
TRBD2	TRBV9	TRBJ2-1	CASSGSTSGLSSGNEQFF
NA	TRBV7-3	TRBJ1-3	CASSAGSQNTIYF
TRBD1	TRBV29-1	TRBJ1-1	CSVEQGARQEAFF
NA	TRBV6-5	TRBJ1-1	CASSSIQGRNTEAFF
NA	TRBV30	TRBJ2-6	CAWSQSRGSGANVLTF
TRBD1	TRBV5-1	TRBJ2-5	CASSVQGAPGETQYF
TRBD1	TRBV13	TRBJ1-6	CASSLEGGGLSPLHF
TRBD1	TRBV5-1	TRBJ1-1	CASSLGGQLNTEAFF
TRBD1	TRBV6-2/TRBV6-3	TRBJ2-3	CASSYGSGTGSDTQYF
NA	TRBV4-2	TRBJ1-1	CASSMGGFATEAFF
TRBD1	TRBV6-5	TRBJ1-1	CASRGTDNTEAFF
NA	TRBV11-2	TRBJ2-7	CASSLDGPLDEQYF
NA	TRBV5-6	TRBJ1-6	CASSWGGALRASPLHF
NA	TRBV7-2	TRBJ2-2	CASRIQGGPRVGELFF
NA	TRBV2	TRBJ2-1	CASNTHGGPYNEQFF
NA	TRBV18	TRBJ1-2	CASSPAQVVYGYTF
TRBD1	TRBV4-1	TRBJ2-6	CASSQTDRGLDGGANVLTF
NA	TRBV3-1/TRBV3-2	TRBJ2-7	CASSQSNSYEQYF
NA	TRBV2	TRBJ1-5	CASSAGQGQPQHF
TRBD2	TRBV7-2	TRBJ2-1	CASSVNPSGVRRNEQFF
TRBD1	TRBV11-2	TRBJ2-7	CASSFLQHGSTGGHEQYF
NA	TRBV29-1	TRBJ2-1	CSVGFRQTSYNEQFF
NA	TRBV28	TRBJ1-2	CASSLSQYGYTF
TRBD1	TRBV6-2/TRBV6-3	TRBJ2-7	CASSSGQGYEQYF
TRBD1	TRBV24-1	TRBJ2-7	CATSDPATGTGTYEQYF
NA	TRBV5-5	TRBJ2-1	CASSQGPDMRVNEQFF
TRBD1	TRBV7-9	TRBJ1-1	CASSPYGQGDTEAFF
TRBD2	TRBV5-1	TRBJ2-3	CASSYVAGDRQGTDTQYF
TRBD1	TRBV5-1	TRBJ1-1	CASSPGTGPKSPQPNNTEAFF
NA	TRBV6-5	TRBJ2-1	CASSPGSSYNEQFF
TRBD1	TRBV9	TRBJ1-1	CASSSRFEGATEAFF
NA	TRBV6-2/TRBV6-3	TRBJ2-6	CASSLIGGDPSGANVLTF
NA	TRBV21-1	TRBJ2-2	CASSPWGGLREGTGELFF
TRBD1	TRBV19	TRBJ2-2	CASSPRDRGNTGELFF